This T cell receptor (beta chain) was recorded in a study of blood T cell repertoires in COVID-19. About the study: In each case, the material was cDNA or gDNA derived from T cells, B-cell-depleted T cells, or PBMCs.

In the source study's methods: From reference gene primer amplification, estimates of nucleated cell counts were derived. Method: immunoSEQ multiplex PCR; TCRdb's copy keeps in-frame clones and lacks some. V and J calls and clone size come straight from that table; D and trimming were deduced from the DNA. This table holds about 26,000 clones, roughly 84% found once. The TCR originated in a human donor in a cohort sampled during active COVID-19. The sequenced sample consisted of peripheral blood.

The CDR3 DNA reads as TGTGCCACCAAACTTGGAGTGACTGAAGCTTTCTTT. Residues: CATKLGVTEAFF. The chain recombines TRBV24-1 with TRBJ1-1; the D is unclear. This CDR3 has 12 residues. Germline V CDR1 and CDR2: KGHDR, SFDVKD. Trimming left V 8 bases short and J 5 bases short, with 11 bases between.